Listed below are T cell receptor beta chains from one sample, sequenced in a study of blood T cell repertoires in COVID-19. The repertoire was sequenced with immunoSEQ multiplex PCR; TCRdb's copy has only in-frame clones and lacks some. The sample consists of 87,000 or so clones, 70% to 90% of them appearing once. The sample taken for sequencing was peripheral blood. The receptors shown here come from a human donor with acute or convalescent COVID-19. The donor label of this sample is uncertain. CDR3s include the opening cysteine and the closing phenylalanine or tryptophan. D genes are given only for firm matches. Part of the rows lack a size; the others show once, few, many or a class for expanded clones.

V: TRBV6-6; D: TRBD1; J: TRBJ2-7; size: .; CDR3: CASSPPPGGYEQYF; DNA: TGTGCCAGCAGTCCCCCGCCAGGGGGCTACGAGCAGTACTTC
V: TRBV19; D: .; J: TRBJ2-6; size: .; CDR3: CAVAPGANVLTF; DNA: TGTGCCGTGGCCCCTGGGGCCAACGTCCTGACTTTC
V: TRBV7-2; D: TRBD2; J: TRBJ2-7; size: .; CDR3: CASTGLVAFSNEQYF; DNA: TGTGCCAGCACCGGACTAGTCGCGTTCTCGAACGAGCAGTACTTC
V: TRBV20-1; D: TRBD1; J: TRBJ1-2; size: .; CDR3: CSASGTGRRYGYTF; DNA: TGCAGTGCTAGTGGGACAGGGCGGCGCTATGGCTACACCTTC
V: TRBV11-1; D: .; J: TRBJ2-1; size: once; CDR3: CASSLDRGAYNEQFF; DNA: TGTGCCAGCAGCTTAGATCGGGGGGCTTACAATGAGCAGTTCTTC
V: TRBV28; D: .; J: TRBJ2-1; size: .; CDR3: CASTVSSDEQFF; DNA: TGTGCCAGCACGGTTAGCTCCGATGAGCAGTTCTTC
V: TRBV10-2; D: TRBD1; J: TRBJ1-1; size: .; CDR3: CASSAPGTGVNTEAFF; DNA: TGCGCCAGCAGTGCCCCCGGGACAGGGGTTAACACTGAAGCTTTCTTT
V: TRBV5-6; D: .; J: TRBJ1-3; size: .; CDR3: CASSPKRALHGNTIYF; DNA: TGTGCCAGCAGCCCAAAGAGGGCACTACATGGAAACACCATATATTTT
V: TRBV10-2; D: .; J: TRBJ1-2; size: .; CDR3: CASREEGYGYTF; DNA: TGCGCCAGCAGGGAAGAGGGCTATGGCTACACCTTC
V: TRBV9; D: TRBD1; J: TRBJ1-2; size: .; CDR3: CASSAQGAAGYTF; DNA: TGTGCCAGCAGCGCACAGGGGGCGGCTGGCTACACCTTC
V: TRBV19; D: TRBD2; J: TRBJ2-1; size: .; CDR3: CAISPGGRGKNNEQFF; DNA: TGTGCCATAAGCCCGGGGGGGCGGGGAAAGAACAATGAGCAGTTCTTC
V: TRBV9; D: .; J: TRBJ2-2; size: .; CDR3: CASSQVGNTGELFF; DNA: TGTGCCAGCAGCCAGGTCGGGAACACCGGGGAGCTGTTTTTT
V: TRBV5-6; D: .; J: TRBJ1-2; size: .; CDR3: CASSLGGRSYGYTF; DNA: TGTGCCAGCAGCTTGGGGGGCAGGAGCTATGGCTACACCTTC
V: TRBV19; D: TRBD1; J: TRBJ2-1; size: once; CDR3: CASSQGQGRNEQFF; DNA: TGTGCCAGTAGTCAAGGACAGGGTAGGAATGAGCAGTTCTTC
V: TRBV6-2/TRBV6-3; D: TRBD1; J: TRBJ1-6; size: .; CDR3: CASSPVTGSVSPLHF; DNA: TGTGCCAGCAGCCCTGTGACAGGGTCCGTCTCACCCCTCCACTTT
V: TRBV4-2; D: TRBD1; J: TRBJ2-7; size: .; CDR3: CASSQGGATGGTHQQYF; DNA: TGTGCCAGCAGCCAAGGGGGCGCGACAGGGGGGACCCATCAGCAGTACTTC
V: TRBV2; D: .; J: TRBJ2-7; size: .; CDR3: CASSEETGEQYF; DNA: TGTGCCAGCAGTGAGGAGACAGGCGAGCAGTACTTC
V: TRBV7-6; D: .; J: TRBJ1-3; size: few; CDR3: CASSLTPPAVGNTIYF; DNA: TGTGCCAGCAGCTTAACCCCGCCGGCGGTCGGAAACACCATATATTTT
V: TRBV9; D: .; J: TRBJ1-3; size: .; CDR3: CASSVQDFGNTIYF; DNA: TGTGCCAGCAGCGTCCAGGATTTTGGAAACACCATATATTTT
V: TRBV5-1; D: .; J: TRBJ1-6; size: .; CDR3: CASSLAQAHGSLLHF; DNA: TGCGCCAGCAGCTTGGCTCAGGCCCATGGATCACTCCTCCACTTT
V: TRBV6-5; D: .; J: TRBJ2-7; size: .; CDR3: CASRTGHGYEQYF; DNA: TGTGCCAGCAGGACCGGACACGGCTACGAGCAGTACTTC
V: TRBV2; D: TRBD1; J: TRBJ1-2; size: .; CDR3: CASSEGPRQGMGYTF; DNA: TGTGCCAGCAGTGAGGGTCCCCGACAGGGGATGGGCTACACCTTC
V: TRBV7-9; D: TRBD1; J: TRBJ1-4; size: .; CDR3: CASSSGTGNEKLFF; DNA: TGTGCCAGCAGCTCCGGGACAGGGAATGAAAAACTGTTTTTT
V: TRBV14; D: TRBD1; J: TRBJ2-2; size: .; CDR3: CASSQTGTTGELFF; DNA: TGTGCCAGCAGCCAGACAGGGACCACCGGGGAGCTGTTTTTT
V: TRBV6-5; D: .; J: TRBJ1-3; size: .; CDR3: CASRDTSSGNTIYF; DNA: TGTGCCAGCAGAGACACTTCCTCTGGAAACACCATATATTTT
V: TRBV10-3; D: .; J: TRBJ1-1; size: .; CDR3: CAISVTGNTEAFF; DNA: TGTGCCATCAGTGTTACAGGGAACACTGAAGCTTTCTTT
V: TRBV23-1; D: TRBD1; J: TRBJ1-6; size: once; CDR3: CASSQMGLIQGAAYNSPLHF; DNA: TGCGCCAGCAGTCAAATGGGCCTTATACAGGGGGCCGCCTATAATTCACCCCTCCACTTT
V: TRBV19; D: TRBD1; J: TRBJ1-4; size: .; CDR3: CASSRDSEGQKLFF; DNA: TGTGCCAGTAGTCGGGACAGCGAAGGACAAAAACTGTTTTTT
V: TRBV20-1; D: TRBD1; J: TRBJ1-1; size: .; CDR3: CSARDRGQAGAFF; DNA: TGCAGTGCTCGTGACAGGGGGCAGGCCGGAGCTTTCTTT
V: TRBV29-1; D: .; J: TRBJ2-7; size: few; CDR3: CSVEDPPEQYF; DNA: TGCAGCGTTGAAGATCCCCCGGAGCAGTACTTC
V: TRBV24-1; D: TRBD1; J: TRBJ1-2; size: .; CDR3: CATSDPGQSNYGYTF; DNA: TGTGCCACCAGTGACCCGGGACAGTCTAACTATGGCTACACCTTC
V: TRBV28; D: TRBD1; J: TRBJ1-1; size: .; CDR3: CASSLQGTEAFF; DNA: TGTGCCAGCAGTCTACAGGGGACTGAAGCTTTCTTT
V: TRBV5-1; D: .; J: TRBJ2-5; size: .; CDR3: CASSLVAGAQETQYF; DNA: TGCGCCAGCAGCTTAGTGGCAGGGGCTCAAGAGACCCAGTACTTC
V: TRBV7-9; D: .; J: TRBJ2-1; size: .; CDR3: CASSTGTNSYNEQFF; DNA: TGTGCCAGCAGCACCGGGACAAACTCCTACAATGAGCAGTTCTTC
V: TRBV28; D: .; J: TRBJ1-1; size: .; CDR3: CASSLSRGLNTEAFF; DNA: TGTGCCAGCAGTTTATCGCGGGGGTTGAACACTGAAGCTTTCTTT
V: TRBV20-1; D: TRBD2; J: TRBJ2-1; size: .; CDR3: CSASSLAGGSSYNEQFF; DNA: TGCAGTGCTAGTTCCCTAGCGGGGGGTAGCTCCTACAATGAGCAGTTCTTC
V: TRBV5-1; D: TRBD2; J: TRBJ2-5; size: .; CDR3: CASSLAPAGGGETQYF; DNA: TGCGCCAGCAGCTTGGCCCCCGCGGGGGGTGGGGAGACCCAGTACTTC
V: TRBV12-3/TRBV12-4; D: .; J: TRBJ2-1; size: .; CDR3: CASRGGFDEQFF; DNA: TGTGCCAGCAGGGGGGGTTTCGATGAGCAGTTCTTC
V: TRBV27; D: .; J: TRBJ1-1; size: .; CDR3: CASRSSPGGAEAFF; DNA: TGTGCCAGCAGATCCTCGCCGGGAGGGGCTGAAGCTTTCTTT
V: TRBV27; D: .; J: TRBJ2-7; size: .; CDR3: CASSFGTSYEQYF; DNA: TGTGCCAGCAGTTTCGGGACAAGCTACGAGCAGTACTTC
V: TRBV7-2; D: TRBD1; J: TRBJ2-1; size: .; CDR3: CASSNDRERYNEQFF; DNA: TGTGCCAGCAGTAACGACAGGGAGCGGTACAATGAGCAGTTCTTC
V: TRBV6-1; D: TRBD2; J: TRBJ2-3; size: .; CDR3: CASSGLAGGLDTQYF; DNA: TGTGCCAGCAGCGGACTAGCGGGGGGGTTAGATACGCAGTATTTT
V: TRBV30; D: .; J: TRBJ1-4; size: .; CDR3: CAWSEPGQLNEKLFF; DNA: TGTGCCTGGAGTGAACCAGGACAGCTCAATGAAAAACTGTTTTTT
V: TRBV7-9; D: TRBD1; J: TRBJ2-1; size: .; CDR3: CASSPRDRLVDYNEQFF; DNA: TGTGCCAGCAGCCCCCGGGACAGGTTAGTAGACTACAATGAGCAGTTCTTC
V: TRBV5-5; D: .; J: TRBJ1-1; size: .; CDR3: CASSLSLRGENTEAFF; DNA: TGTGCCAGCAGCTTGTCCCTCAGGGGCGAGAACACTGAAGCTTTCTTT
V: TRBV7-2; D: .; J: TRBJ2-7; size: .; CDR3: CASSRVGGYEQYF; DNA: TGTGCCAGCAGCCGTGTAGGAGGCTACGAGCAGTACTTC
V: TRBV6-5; D: .; J: TRBJ2-5; size: few; CDR3: CASSYSPNNYETQYF; DNA: TGTGCCAGCAGTTACTCCCCCAACAATTATGAGACCCAGTACTTC
V: TRBV7-9; D: TRBD1; J: TRBJ1-6; size: few; CDR3: CASSGTGVYSPLHF; DNA: TGTGCCAGCTCCGGGACAGGAGTATATTCACCCCTCCACTTT
V: TRBV18; D: TRBD1; J: TRBJ1-2; size: once; CDR3: CASSSTGTEGHGYTF; DNA: TGTGCCAGCTCATCGACCGGGACAGAGGGACATGGCTACACCTTC
V: TRBV25-1; D: TRBD1; J: TRBJ1-1; size: few; CDR3: CASTRTGGLGTEAFF; DNA: TGTGCCAGCACCCGAACAGGGGGCTTGGGCACTGAAGCTTTCTTT
V: TRBV28; D: TRBD2; J: TRBJ2-3; size: .; CDR3: CASRILAGGGDTQYF; DNA: TGTGCCAGCAGAATCCTAGCGGGGGGGGGAGATACGCAGTATTTT
V: TRBV6-1; D: TRBD2; J: TRBJ2-5; size: once; CDR3: CASSGGGTSIPLQETQYF; DNA: TGTGCCAGCAGTGGTGGGGGGACTAGCATCCCCTTACAAGAGACCCAGTACTTC
V: TRBV29-1; D: .; J: TRBJ1-1; size: .; CDR3: CSVDPGHGTLEAFF; DNA: TGCAGCGTTGATCCGGGACACGGAACACTGGAAGCTTTCTTT